This T cell receptor (beta chain) was identified in a study of blood T cells in healthy people across ages. This clonotype appeared a few times. Primers used in a second PCR of roughly 6 to 12 cycles were a sample-barcoded 5' primer and a J-beta primer mix. TCRdb called the 5' RACE reads again in MiXCR, with one record for every CDR3 protein. The sample consists of some 320,000 distinct CDR3 sequences, 25% to 30% of them appearing once. Germline CDR1 is DFQATT and CDR2 is SNEGSKA (reference sequence). The CDR3 is 13 residues long. The sequence came from a woman aged 65 to 85 in good health. This chain uses TRBV20-1 with TRBJ2-1; 11 nucleotides match TRBD2. The end of the DNA fits TRBJ2-5 better, so the J call may be wrong. The sample comprised blood. CDR3 residues: CSVIAGGVETQYF. The CDR3 DNA sequence: TGCAGTGTTATAGCGGGAGGGGTGGAGACCCAGTACTTC.